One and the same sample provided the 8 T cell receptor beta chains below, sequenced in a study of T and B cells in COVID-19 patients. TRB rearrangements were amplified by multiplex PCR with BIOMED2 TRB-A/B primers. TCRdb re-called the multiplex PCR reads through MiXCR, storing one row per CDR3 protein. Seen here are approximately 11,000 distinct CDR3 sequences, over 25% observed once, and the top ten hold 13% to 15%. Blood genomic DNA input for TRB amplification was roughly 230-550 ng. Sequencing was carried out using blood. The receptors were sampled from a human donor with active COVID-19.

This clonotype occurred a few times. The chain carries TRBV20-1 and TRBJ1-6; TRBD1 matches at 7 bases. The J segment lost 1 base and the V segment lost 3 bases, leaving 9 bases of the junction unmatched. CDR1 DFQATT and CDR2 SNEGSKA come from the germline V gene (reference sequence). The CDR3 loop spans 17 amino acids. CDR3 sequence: CSASEAAGGSYNSPLHF. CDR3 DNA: TGCAGTGCTAGTGAGGCAGCAGGGGGATCCTATAATTCACCCCTCCACTTT.

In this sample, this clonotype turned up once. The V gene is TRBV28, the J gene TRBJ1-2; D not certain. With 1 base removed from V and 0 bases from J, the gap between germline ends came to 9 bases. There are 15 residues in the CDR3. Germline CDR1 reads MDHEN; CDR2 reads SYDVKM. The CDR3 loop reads CASSLLRNSNYGYTF. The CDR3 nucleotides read TGTGCCAGCAGTTTATTGAGGAATTCTAACTATGGCTACACCTTC.

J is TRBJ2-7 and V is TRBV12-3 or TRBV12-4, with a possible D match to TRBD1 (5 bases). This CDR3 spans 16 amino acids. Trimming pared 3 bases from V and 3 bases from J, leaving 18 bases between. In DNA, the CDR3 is TGTGCCAGCAGTTTGGCTTGGGGCCCCTCCTACTACGAGCAGTACTTC. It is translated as CASSLAWGPSYYEQYF.

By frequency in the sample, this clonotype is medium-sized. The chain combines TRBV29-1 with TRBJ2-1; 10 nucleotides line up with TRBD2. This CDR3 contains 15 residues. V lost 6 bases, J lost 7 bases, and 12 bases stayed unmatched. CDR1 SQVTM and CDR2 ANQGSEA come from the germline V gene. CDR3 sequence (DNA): TGCAGCGTGGGGGCCTCAGCGGGGGGGCCGAATGAGCAGTTCTTC. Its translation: CSVGASAGGPNEQFF.

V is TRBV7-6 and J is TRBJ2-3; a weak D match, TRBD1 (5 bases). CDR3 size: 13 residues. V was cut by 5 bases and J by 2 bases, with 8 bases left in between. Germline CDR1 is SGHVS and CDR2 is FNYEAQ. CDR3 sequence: CASSTDNTDTQYF. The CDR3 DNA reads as TGTGCCAGCAGCACGGACAACACAGATACGCAGTATTTT.

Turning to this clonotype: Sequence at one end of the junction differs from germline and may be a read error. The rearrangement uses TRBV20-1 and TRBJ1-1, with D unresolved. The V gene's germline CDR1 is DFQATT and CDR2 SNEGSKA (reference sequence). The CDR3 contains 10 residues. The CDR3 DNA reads TGCAGTCCTAGAGGCACTGAAGCTTTCTTT. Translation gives CSPRGTEAFF.

CDR3 in DNA: TGTGCCAGCAGCTTGCGGGGTCAAGGCGGCTACACCTTC. Its translation is CASSLRGQGGYTF. V usage is TRBV5-6 and J usage is TRBJ1-2; D gene uncertain. Trimming pared 1 base from V and 8 bases from J, leaving 12 bases between. The CDR3 length is 13 residues. The germline V gene has CDR1 SGHDT and CDR2 YYEEEE.

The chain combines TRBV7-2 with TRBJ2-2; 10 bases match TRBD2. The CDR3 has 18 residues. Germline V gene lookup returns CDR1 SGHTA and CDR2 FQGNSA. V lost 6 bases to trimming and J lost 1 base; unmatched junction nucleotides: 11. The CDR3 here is CASSFSERGGLNTGELFF. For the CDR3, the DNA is TGTGCCAGCAGTTTCTCAGAGCGGGGGGGCCTGAACACCGGGGAGCTGTTTTTT.